Shown below are 23 T cell receptor beta chains from a single sample sequenced in a study of T cell responses to AZD1222 COVID-19 vaccine. Profiling relied on immunoSEQ multiplex PCR, and the TCRdb table lists in-frame clones only, not all of them. This sample yields roughly 120,000 clones, of which over 80% are seen a single time; approximately 7.9% belongs to the top ten. The source was peripheral blood, collected 28 days after the second AZD1222 dose. These receptors originate from an adult who received the AZD1222 COVID-19 vaccine.

This sequence joins TRBV11-3 and TRBJ2-1; perhaps TRBD1 as D (5 bases). The CDR3 sequence is 16 residues long. Germline V CDR1 and CDR2: SGHNT, YENEEA. Trimming shortened V by 0 bases and J by 3 bases, and 12 bases separated the two germline ends. The DNA for the CDR3 is TGTGCCAGCAGCTTAGATCTCAGGGCAGGCTACAATGAGCAGTTCTTC. Translated: CASSLDLRAGYNEQFF.

This clone was observed once. The V and J genes are TRBV11-2 and TRBJ2-4; 13 nucleotides match TRBD2. There are 17 residues in the CDR3. Trimming at V came to 2 bases and at J to 6 bases, leaving 7 bases not matched to a gene. CDR1 and CDR2 from the germline V gene are SGHAT and FQNNGV. The DNA of the CDR3 is TGTGCCAGCAGCTTACCAGCACTAGCGGGGGGGCCAAACATTCAGTACTTC. Its translation: CASSLPALAGGPNIQYF.

This clone was observed a single time. This chain uses TRBV6-1 with TRBJ1-4; weak D call: TRBD1 (6 bases). Trimming took 2 bases from V and 4 from J, leaving 11 bases between them. Germline CDR1 and CDR2: MNHNS and SASEGT. The CDR3 is 15 residues long. CDR3 DNA sequence: TGTGCCAGCAGTGAATTAACAGGGCGTAATGAAAAACTGTTTTTT. As protein: CASSELTGRNEKLFF.

This clone was counted once. The chain uses TRBV18 and TRBJ2-3, with 9 bases aligning to TRBD1. This CDR3 has 15 amino acids. Germline CDR1 reads KGHSH; CDR2 reads LQKENI. V was pared by 3 bases and J by 4 bases, with 5 bases of the junction left unmatched. The DNA for the CDR3 is TGTGCCAGCTCACCCTGGACAGGGGACGCAGATACGCAGTATTTT. It codes for CASSPWTGDADTQYF. Drawing the rest from reference TRBV18 and TRBJ2-3, the complete variable domain is NAGVMQNPRHLVRRRGQEARLRCSPMKGHSHVYWYRQLPEEGLKFMVYLQKENIIDESGMPKERFSAEFPKEGPSILRIQQVVRGDSAAYFCASSPWTGDADTQYFGPGTRLTVL.

V and J are TRBV4-1 and TRBJ1-5; D is ambiguous. The germline V gene encodes CDR1 MGHRA and CDR2 YSYEKL. The CDR3 contains 14 residues. V was cut by 3 bases and J by 6 bases, with 12 bases left in between. The CDR3 DNA reads TGCGCCAGCAGCCAGGGCCCCGTGGGTCAGCCCCAGCATTTT. Its protein product is CASSQGPVGQPQHF.

This chain joins TRBV24-1 and TRBJ2-7; D unresolved. CDR1 and CDR2 from the germline V gene are KGHDR and SFDVKD. There are 15 residues in the CDR3. The V and J ends lost 0 bases and 3 bases respectively, with 11 bases between them. The CDR3 region is CATSDLKGGVYEQYF. The CDR3 DNA sequence: TGTGCCACCAGTGATTTGAAGGGTGGCGTCTACGAGCAGTACTTC.

The gene calls are TRBV10-1 and TRBJ2-7; 12 bases align to TRBD2. The CDR3 has 17 amino acids. V lost 2 bases and J lost 4; bases outside the gene matches: 9. From germline, CDR1 is WNHNN and CDR2 SYGVQD (reference sequence). The CDR3 is CASSEIPLAGGRYEQYF. In DNA, the CDR3 is TGCGCCAGCAGTGAGATTCCCCTAGCGGGGGGGAGATACGAGCAGTACTTC.

The chain has TRBV7-2 and TRBJ1-1, with 7 positions matching TRBD1. The V segment lost 4 bases and the J segment 1 base; nucleotides outside the gene matches: 3. This CDR3 has 14 amino acids. From germline, CDR1 is SGHTA and CDR2 FQGNSA. The CDR3 reads CASSYGTANTEAFF. DNA of the CDR3: TGTGCCAGCAGCTACGGGACAGCGAACACTGAAGCTTTCTTT. The variable domain in full, with the rest retrieved from reference TRBV7-2 and TRBJ1-1, is GAGVSQSPSNKVTEKGKDVELRCDPISGHTALYWYRQSLGQGLEFLIYFQGNSAPDKSGLPSDRFSAERTGGSVSTLTIQRTQQEDSAVYLCASSYGTANTEAFFGQGTRLTVV.

The V gene is TRBV6-5, the J gene TRBJ2-1; 7 bases are shared with TRBD1. J gave up 7 bases and V 2 bases, and 5 bases lay outside the gene matches. Per the germline V gene, CDR1 is MNHEY and CDR2 is SVGAGI. This CDR3 has 14 residues. The CDR3 DNA reads as TGTGCCAGCAGTTACGTGACAGGGTTGAATGAGCAGTTCTTC. This codes for CASSYVTGLNEQFF.

V is TRBV18 and J is TRBJ2-5; tentative D call: TRBD1 (6 bases). V was clipped by 2 bases and J by 3 bases, with 7 bases between them. The germline CDR1 and CDR2 sequences are KGHSH and LQKENI. CDR3 length: 13 amino acids. The CDR3 DNA sequence: TGTGCCAGCTCACCAAACAGGGAAGAGACCCAGTACTTC. It is translated as CASSPNREETQYF.

This clone was counted a few times. The chain uses TRBV14 and TRBJ2-1; D might be TRBD1 (7 bases). The CDR3 is made up of 15 amino acids. CDR1 SGHDN and CDR2 FVKESK come from the germline V gene. V was pared by 4 bases and J by 3 bases, with 13 bases between. The CDR3: CASSRGTAFYNEQFF. In DNA form, the CDR3 reads TGTGCCAGCAGCCGCGGGACAGCCTTCTACAATGAGCAGTTCTTC.

V is TRBV18 and J is TRBJ1-6; D unresolved. Germline V gives CDR1 KGHSH, CDR2 LQKENI. CDR3 size: 16 residues. V lost 3 bases, J lost 0 bases, and 9 bases lay in between. CDR3 DNA sequence: TGTGCCAGCTCACCGGTCCAAAGCTCCTATAATTCACCCCTCCACTTT. This codes for CASSPVQSSYNSPLHF.

The chain is built from TRBV27 and TRBJ1-2; a weak D match, TRBD1 (5 bases). V was pared by 5 bases and J by 2 bases, with 18 bases between. This CDR3 is 16 amino acids long. Germline assignment: CDR1 MNHEY and CDR2 SMNVEV (reference sequence). The CDR3 loop is CASSPGTDQTNYGYTF. The CDR3 nucleotides read TGTGCCAGCAGTCCAGGGACCGACCAGACCAACTATGGCTACACCTTC.

The table lists this clone with a count of one. The rearrangement uses TRBV6-5 and TRBJ2-2, with D perhaps matching TRBD2 (6 bases). This CDR3 spans 16 amino acids. Trimming stripped 2 bases from V and 4 bases from J, with 14 bases between. CDR1 is MNHEY, CDR2 SVGAGI, per germline. CDR3 in DNA: TGTGCCAGCAGTTACGGGGGGACCTGGGGCACCGGGGAGCTGTTTTTT. Its protein product is CASSYGGTWGTGELFF.

V is TRBV4-2 and J is TRBJ2-3; TRBD2 agrees at 11 bases. The CDR3 is 17 amino acids. The junction had 5 bases not matched to a gene; V was cut back by 0 bases and J by 3 bases. The germline gives CDR1 LGHNA, CDR2 YNFKEQ. CDR3 bases: TGTGCCAGCAGCCAAGAGACGACTAGCGGGATGACAGATACGCAGTATTTT. Protein: CASSQETTSGMTDTQYF.

This chain uses TRBV27 with TRBJ2-1, with TRBD2 matching over 13 bases. The CDR3 totals 18 residues. V was pared by 5 bases and J by 0 bases, with 7 bases of the junction left unmatched. CDR1 and CDR2 (germline): MNHEY, SMNVEV (reference sequence). This CDR3 reads CASSPRTSGSFSYNEQFF. CDR3 nucleotides: TGTGCCAGCAGTCCTAGGACTAGCGGGAGTTTCTCCTACAATGAGCAGTTCTTC.

The chain combines TRBV28 with TRBJ1-2, with D possibly being TRBD1 (5 bases). Trimming stripped 4 bases from V and 4 bases from J, with 10 bases between. CDR1 MDHEN and CDR2 SYDVKM come from the germline V gene. The CDR3 runs to 13 residues. The CDR3 here is CASSSTGGYGYTF. CDR3 in DNA: TGTGCCAGCAGTTCCACAGGAGGCTATGGCTACACCTTC.

The chain recombines TRBV6-5 with TRBJ2-3; D not resolved. This CDR3 spans 14 amino acids. Germline-derived CDR1 and CDR2 are MNHEY and SVGAGI. Trimming took off 0 bases at V and 4 bases at J, with 8 bases between the two ends. The chain's CDR3 is CASSYSTPADTQYF. The CDR3 DNA sequence: TGTGCCAGCAGTTACTCGACCCCGGCAGATACGCAGTATTTT.

V and J are TRBV11-2 and TRBJ1-1, with TRBD1 as a possible D gene (6 bases). This CDR3 is 13 amino acids long. Germline assignment: CDR1 SGHAT and CDR2 FQNNGV. The V end lost 5 bases, the J end lost 10 bases, and 17 bases lay between the germline ends. The CDR3 DNA sequence: TGTGCCAGCAGCCGCGCAGGACAGTTCGGAGCTTTCTTT. Protein: CASSRAGQFGAFF.

This clone was seen just once. The chain recombines TRBV7-2 with TRBJ2-1; 7 nucleotides align to TRBD1. The CDR3 runs 14 residues. Germline CDR1 SGHTA, CDR2 FQGNSA. V lost 5 bases to trimming and J lost 5 bases; unmatched junction nucleotides: 6. CDR3 sequence: CASSQDRVNNEQFF. In nucleotides, the CDR3 is TGTGCCAGCAGCCAAGACAGGGTGAACAATGAGCAGTTCTTC.

The chain carries TRBV3-1 (or the pseudogene TRBV3-2) and TRBJ1-5; D unclear. The V gene lost 4 bases and the J gene lost 4 bases, with 11 bases spanning the gap. Germline-derived CDR1 and CDR2 are LGHDT and YNNKEL (reference sequence). The CDR3 has 14 amino acids. In DNA form, the CDR3 reads TGTGCCAGCAGCCTCGGATCTAGGAATCAGCCCCAGCATTTT. Protein: CASSLGSRNQPQHF.

The rearrangement uses TRBV7-9 and TRBJ2-1; weak D call: TRBD1 (5 bases). This CDR3 is 17 amino acids long. Per the germline V gene, CDR1 is SEHNR and CDR2 is FQNEAQ (reference sequence). The ends were cut back, 5 bases at V and 0 bases at J, with 17 bases in the middle. The CDR3 bases are TGTGCCAGCAGCGAAGACCGACAGACCGTCTCCTACAATGAGCAGTTCTTC. Its translation is CASSEDRQTVSYNEQFF.

The chain recombines TRBV7-9 with TRBJ2-1, with D uncertain. CDR1 and CDR2 from the germline V gene are SEHNR and FQNEAQ (reference sequence). The length of the CDR3 is 12 residues. V lost 4 bases, J lost 7 bases, and 8 bases lay in between. CDR3 in amino acids: CASSSRYNEQFF. CDR3 nucleotide sequence: TGTGCCAGCAGCTCCAGGTATAATGAGCAGTTCTTC.